This TCR beta chain stems from a study of T cell repertoires in cytomegalovirus infection (dated by TCRdb to between 2018 and 2021). For the study in its entirety: Donor HLA type was relevant to the analysis, because carriage of CMV infection together with the matching HLA type was indicated by public TCR beta signatures.

This clonotype was seen a handful of times. Its antigen remains undetermined. Base qualities are not provided; no much larger clone lies one nucleotide away. The CDR3 sequence holds 13 residues, the cysteine and phenylalanine included. Solely the CDR3 DNA is kept, with 39 bases framed from the first base. Between the V and J ends, shortened by 10 bases and 5 bases respectively, the junction contains 12 bases. Looking up the germline V gene yields CDR1 ENHRY and CDR2 SYGVKD. TCRdb names Illumina HiSeq 1500 as the instrument used. The public sequencing data were trimmed at Q25 with fastp and processed into clonotypes with MiXCR by TCRdb, which kept only in-frame beta chains. Identical CDR3 proteins give one entry, which carries the most common genes and DNA. This sample is represented by about 230,000 distinct CDR3 sequences; 22% of them were singletons. The ten largest clones take up approximately 18% of the sample.

The paper's findings and limits, for the study overall: The ex vivo response was dominated by HLA-C-restricted CMV-specific TCR beta clonotypes, which also provided the single most frequent clonotype in two of eight donors. Carriers of CMV infection plus the relevant HLA type were discriminated by the cumulative frequency of public TCR beta family members in the study cohort and in an independent roughly 320-donor cohort.

The sequencing input was CD8+ T cells from PBMCs. The sequence derives from a human donor in good health (CMV status not recorded). Some clones in this sample may be carry-over from other donors' samples. The sequence links TRBV10-3 to TRBJ1-6; a weak D assignment points to TRBD1 (5 bases agree). This receptor has the CDR3 CATRGGDNSPLHF. The nucleotide sequence is TGTGCCACAAGGGGAGGCGATAATTCACCCCTCCACTTT.